These T cell receptor beta chains were read from a single sample in a study of T cells expressing NK-cell markers. Using the 5' RACE reads, TCRdb records one entry per CDR3 protein without DNA. The table gives hundreds of thousands of distinct CDR3 sequences; the top ten clones make up 3.5% to 4.5% of it. The sequencing sample was made of blood T cells: a sorted CD56 or NKG2C T cell subset, CD4+ or CD8+ T cells, or bulk PBMC T cells (not recorded which). The receptors stem from a man aged 18 to 30 in good health. The CDR3 runs from the conserved cysteine through the conserved F or W.

V,J,CDR3
TRBV15,TRBJ2-1,CATSRVGTSGNNEQFF
TRBV5-1,TRBJ2-7,CASRPPGGRFHEQYF
TRBV7-9,TRBJ2-7,CASSLAGSGLFYEQYF
TRBV11-2,TRBJ2-3,CASSLLQALGTDTQYF
TRBV29-1,TRBJ2-7,CSVVAGGLSEQYF
TRBV11-3,TRBJ2-1,CASSLDLAGGGNEQFF
TRBV30,TRBJ1-6,CAWDRGPEDSPLHF
TRBV12-3/TRBV12-4,TRBJ2-1,CASSLAGQGADEQFF
TRBV7-9,TRBJ1-5,CASSTTGTGVQPQHF
TRBV12-3/TRBV12-4,TRBJ2-2,CASSPRLAGVPGELFF
TRBV10-3,TRBJ1-3,CAISESLWDIENTIYF
TRBV30,TRBJ2-1,CAWEPGLADYNEQFF
TRBV29-1,TRBJ2-1,CSVEDLRREGRSSNEQFF
TRBV11-2,TRBJ2-2,CASSLDQGSGSVTGELFF
TRBV3-1,TRBJ2-1,CASSHPPDAFYNEQFF
TRBV12-3/TRBV12-4,TRBJ1-2,CASSFGGEDYGYTF
TRBV21-1,TRBJ2-1,CASSARGQGFGCEQFF
TRBV4-1,TRBJ2-5,CASSQGVRGGETQYF
TRBV12-3/TRBV12-4,TRBJ2-1,CASSSHRVGFF
TRBV6-5,TRBJ1-4,CASSYSAGNEKLFF
TRBV20-1,TRBJ2-1,CSAGGTSGNYNEQFF
TRBV12-3/TRBV12-4,TRBJ2-2,CASSEGLNTGELFF
TRBV12-3/TRBV12-4,TRBJ2-4,CASTPRKGAYIQYF
TRBV6-5,TRBJ1-5,CASAGGGNQPQHF
TRBV6-5,TRBJ2-5,CASSSTWTGSKETQYF
TRBV29-1,TRBJ2-3,CSVEDRYTQYF
TRBV10-3,TRBJ2-1,CAISSLAGTEQFF
TRBV5-6,TRBJ2-2,CASNEFGTSTNTGELFF
TRBV6-1,TRBJ1-4,CASSDGVVGKLFF
TRBV7-9,TRBJ2-5,CASSTSTAKPYF
TRBV29-1,TRBJ1-2,CSVDRDDGYTF
TRBV20-1,TRBJ2-4,CSARPPSSKNIQYF
TRBV7-3,TRBJ2-3,CASSLETPADTQYF
TRBV6-5,TRBJ2-1,CASSYSTGGPYNEQFF
TRBV11-1,TRBJ2-1,CASSWGDRVRGEQFF
TRBV6-2/TRBV6-3,TRBJ2-5,CASSYWQQETQYF
TRBV4-1,TRBJ2-1,CASSQSGETVVDEQFF
TRBV24-1,TRBJ1-2,CATSDRLGVYTF
TRBV19,TRBJ2-7,CASSLGVTSGSRDEQYF
TRBV20-1,TRBJ1-1,CSAVRDESSAFF
TRBV11-2,TRBJ2-2,CASSLRTGRDTGELFF
TRBV10-2,TRBJ2-2,CASSESLTNTGELFF